Here is one T cell receptor beta chain with its context. The CDR3 consists of 14 residues. Trimming took off 4 bases at V and 8 bases at J, with 19 bases between the two ends. The germline CDR1 and CDR2 sequences are SGHDT and YYEEEE. The entry originates in a study of T-cell reconstitution after alpha-beta-depleted transplantation in children. A library of TCRbeta sequences, prepared with unique molecular identifiers, was generated. TCRdb reprocessed the PCR reads via MiXCR and lists one record per CDR3 protein. The sample lists a few hundred thousand distinct CDR3 sequences; 12% were seen once. V usage is TRBV5-6 and J usage is TRBJ2-7; D perhaps matches TRBD1 (5 bases). The receptor was derived from a human donor who donated a stem cell graft to a child with combined immunodeficiency. The sequencing used PBMCs from the stem cell graft donor, collected from the stem cell graft. The CDR3 DNA follows: TGTGCCAGCAGCGCTAGACCCACAGGATCTAAGCAGTACTTC. Residues: CASSARPTGSKQYF.